This T cell receptor beta chain was profiled in a study of T cells after yellow fever vaccination. Study-level background: Fractions containing few cells were prepared with SMART-Seq v4 Ultra Low Input.

UMIs were added to TCR cDNA along with a universal primer site when it was made by 5'RACE template switching. Each CDR3 protein gets one entry after TCRdb re-called the 5' RACE reads with MiXCR. Of about 580,000 distinct CDR3 sequences in the sample, roughly a sixth were seen once. The length of the CDR3 is 15 residues. J gave up 2 bases and V 6 bases, and 6 bases lay outside the gene matches. Germline loops: CDR1 DFQATT, CDR2 SNEGSKA (reference sequence). In this sample, this clonotype turned up a few times. Antigen specificity is unknown. Study-level results: Sorted repertoires could include abundant contaminating clonotypes from bulk cells.

The gene calls are TRBV20-1 and TRBJ2-7; 14 bases are a match to TRBD2. Sequenced material: PBMCs, taken roughly 5 days after the first yellow fever vaccination. The clonotype comes from a man between 18 and 35 years old who received the YFV17D yellow fever vaccine. The CDR3 nucleotides read TGCAGTGCCTCGGGACTAGCGGGGGCAACCTACGAGCAGTACTTC. Translated: CSASGLAGATYEQYF.